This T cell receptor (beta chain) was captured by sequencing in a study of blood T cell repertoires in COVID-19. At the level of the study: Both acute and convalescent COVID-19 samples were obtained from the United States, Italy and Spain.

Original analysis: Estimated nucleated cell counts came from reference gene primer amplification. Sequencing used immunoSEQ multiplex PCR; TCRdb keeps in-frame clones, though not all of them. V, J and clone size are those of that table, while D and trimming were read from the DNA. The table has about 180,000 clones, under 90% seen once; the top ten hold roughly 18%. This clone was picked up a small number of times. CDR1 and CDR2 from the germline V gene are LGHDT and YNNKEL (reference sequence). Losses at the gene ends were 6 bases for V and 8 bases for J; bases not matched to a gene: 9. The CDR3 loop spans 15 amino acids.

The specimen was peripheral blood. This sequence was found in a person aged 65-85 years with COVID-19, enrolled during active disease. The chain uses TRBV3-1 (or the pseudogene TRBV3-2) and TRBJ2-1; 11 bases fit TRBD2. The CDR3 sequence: CASRIAGGGSDEQFF. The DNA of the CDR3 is TGTGCCAGCAGGATAGCGGGAGGGGGATCAGATGAGCAGTTCTTC.